This T cell receptor (beta chain) was sequenced for a study of T-cell reconstitution after alpha-beta-depleted transplantation in children (dated by TCRdb to the mid-2010s). For the study in its entirety: T-cell immune reconstitution after TCRalphabeta/CD19-depleted allogeneic hematopoietic cell transplantation in children was quantitatively tracked in the study by means of TCR repertoire profiling.

Library preparation used PCR. Sequencing was carried out with an Illumina HiSeq 2500. To normalize quantification of the TCRbeta repertoire, the TCR libraries were built with molecular barcoding that relied on unique molecular identifiers. Through fastp at Q25 and MiXCR, TCRdb rebuilt clones from the public reads, retaining in-frame beta chains. Rows with one shared CDR3 protein collapse into an entry with the most common genes and DNA. Present in this sample are around 400,000 distinct CDR3 sequences, over 20% of which were seen just once. The ten largest account for approximately 3.9% of the sample. This clonotype was observed a few times. The target of this receptor is not known. No much larger clone is present one base from it, and per-base qualities are unavailable. V and J are truncated by 5 bases and 5 bases respectively, leaving an intervening sequence of 10 bases. The CDR3 spans 13 residues, from the cysteine through the phenylalanine. The DNA shown is the 39-base CDR3, in frame from base 1.

Material: PBMCs from the stem cell graft donor, obtained from the stem cell graft. The sequence came from a human donor who donated a stem cell graft to a child with acute myeloid leukemia. The chain employs TRBV12-3 or TRBV12-4 and TRBJ1-5, with the identity of the D gene unclear. The encoded CDR3 is CASSLTADQPQHF. The bases are TGTGCCAGCAGTCTAACAGCGGATCAGCCCCAGCATTTT.